This T cell receptor beta chain comes out of a study of T cells in Graves' hyperthyroidism and ophthalmopathy. Broader study findings: Blood also carried most thyroid clonotypes expanded above 0.001. The model foresaw ophthalmopathy a median roughly 6.5 months prior to onset.

Germline CDR1 reads LGHNA; CDR2 reads YNFKEQ. Trimming removed 4 bases at V and 3 bases at J, with 19 bases between. The CDR3 is 16 amino acids. This clonotype has at least ten counts. Its target is unknown. Researchers took RNA transcripts and amplified the TCR beta CDR3 regions from them. HTBI primers drove first-round RT-PCR of the TCR CDR3. TCRdb re-called the multiplex PCR reads through MiXCR, storing one row per CDR3 protein. Among approximately 520,000 distinct CDR3 sequences listed, approximately 24% were seen once. The study included ophthalmopathy patients with Clinical Activity Score at least 3, NOSPECS grade at least 4 and duration under 3 months.

Sequencing used blood. The TCR was taken from a woman aged 30 to 39 with Graves' ophthalmopathy. The gene calls are TRBV4-2 and TRBJ2-7, with D tentatively TRBD2 (7 bases). CDR3 residues: CASSRQGGGTNYEQYF. CDR3 nucleotide sequence: TGTGCCAGCAGCCGTCAAGGGGGGGGGACTAACTACGAGCAGTACTTC.